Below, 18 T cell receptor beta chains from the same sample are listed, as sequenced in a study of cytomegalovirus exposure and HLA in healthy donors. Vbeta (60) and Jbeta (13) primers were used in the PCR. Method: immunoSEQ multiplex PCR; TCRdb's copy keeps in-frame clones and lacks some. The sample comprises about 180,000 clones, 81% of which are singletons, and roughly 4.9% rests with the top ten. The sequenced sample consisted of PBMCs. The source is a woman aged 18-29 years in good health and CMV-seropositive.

CDR3 sequence (DNA): TGTGCCAGCAGTTCTCCAGGGCGAACCTATGGCTACACCTTC. Encoded protein: CASSSPGRTYGYTF. V is TRBV27 and J is TRBJ1-2; tentative D call: TRBD1 (5 bases). The V gene's germline CDR1 is MNHEY and CDR2 SMNVEV (reference sequence). V was pared by 4 bases and J by 4 bases, with 13 bases between. The CDR3 runs to 14 residues.

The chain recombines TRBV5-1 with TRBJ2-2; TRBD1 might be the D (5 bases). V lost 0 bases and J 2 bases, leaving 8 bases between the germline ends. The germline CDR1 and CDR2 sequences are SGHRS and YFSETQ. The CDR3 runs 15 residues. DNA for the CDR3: TGCGCCAGCAGCTTGGGACAGAGTAACACCGGGGAGCTGTTTTTT. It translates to CASSLGQSNTGELFF.

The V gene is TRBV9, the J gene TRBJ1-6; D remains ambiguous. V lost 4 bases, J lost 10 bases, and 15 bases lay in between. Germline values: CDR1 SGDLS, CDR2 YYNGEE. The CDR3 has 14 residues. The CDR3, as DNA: TGTGCCAGCAGCCCCCTTCCATCGCTATCACCCCTCCACTTT. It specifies CASSPLPSLSPLHF.

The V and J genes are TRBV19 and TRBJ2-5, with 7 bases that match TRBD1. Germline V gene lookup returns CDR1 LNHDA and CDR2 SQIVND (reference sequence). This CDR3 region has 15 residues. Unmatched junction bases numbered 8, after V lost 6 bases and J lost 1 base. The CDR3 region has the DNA TGTGCCAGTAGGATTGACAGGGAATCCCAAGAGACCCAGTACTTC. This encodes CASRIDRESQETQYF.

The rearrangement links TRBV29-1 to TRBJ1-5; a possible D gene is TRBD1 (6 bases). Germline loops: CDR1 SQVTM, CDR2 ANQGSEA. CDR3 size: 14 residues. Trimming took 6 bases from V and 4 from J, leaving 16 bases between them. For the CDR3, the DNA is TGCAGCGTCGGGGACACCGGACCTAATCAGCCCCAGCATTTT. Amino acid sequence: CSVGDTGPNQPQHF.

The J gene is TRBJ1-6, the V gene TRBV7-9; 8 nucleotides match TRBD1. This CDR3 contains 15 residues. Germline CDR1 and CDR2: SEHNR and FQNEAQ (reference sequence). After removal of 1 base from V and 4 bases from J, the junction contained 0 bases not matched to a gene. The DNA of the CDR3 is TGTGCCAGCAGCTTAGGGACAGGGTATAATTCACCCCTCCACTTT. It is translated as CASSLGTGYNSPLHF.

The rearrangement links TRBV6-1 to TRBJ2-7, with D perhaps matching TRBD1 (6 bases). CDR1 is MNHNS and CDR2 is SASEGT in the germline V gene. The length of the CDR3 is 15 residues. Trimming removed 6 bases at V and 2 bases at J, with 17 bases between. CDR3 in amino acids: CASSPLAGVPYEQYF. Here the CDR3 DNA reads TGTGCCAGCAGCCCCCTGGCAGGGGTGCCCTACGAGCAGTACTTC.

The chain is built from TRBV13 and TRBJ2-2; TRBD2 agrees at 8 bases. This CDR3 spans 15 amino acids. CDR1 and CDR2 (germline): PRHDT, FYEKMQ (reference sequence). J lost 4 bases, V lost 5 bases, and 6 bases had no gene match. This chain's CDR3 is CASSVSGVLTGELFF. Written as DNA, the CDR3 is TGTGCCAGCAGCGTTAGCGGGGTCCTCACCGGGGAGCTGTTTTTT.

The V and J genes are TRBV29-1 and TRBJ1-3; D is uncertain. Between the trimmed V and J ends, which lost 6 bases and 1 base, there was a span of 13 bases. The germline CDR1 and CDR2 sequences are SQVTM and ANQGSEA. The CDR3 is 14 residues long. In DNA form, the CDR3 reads TGCAGCGTAGCCCCCCTCGGGTCTGGAAACACCATATATTTT. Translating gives CSVAPLGSGNTIYF.

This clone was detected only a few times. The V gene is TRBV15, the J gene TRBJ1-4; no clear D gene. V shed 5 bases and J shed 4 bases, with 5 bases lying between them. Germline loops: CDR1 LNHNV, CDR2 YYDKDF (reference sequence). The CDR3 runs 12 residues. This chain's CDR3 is CATSEINEKLFF. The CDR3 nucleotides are TGTGCCACCAGCGAGATTAATGAAAAACTGTTTTTT.

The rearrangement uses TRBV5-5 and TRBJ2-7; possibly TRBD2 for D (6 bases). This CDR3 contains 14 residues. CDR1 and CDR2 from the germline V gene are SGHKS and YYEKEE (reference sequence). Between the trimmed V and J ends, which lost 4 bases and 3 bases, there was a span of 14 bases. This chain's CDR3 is CASSERGEFYEQYF. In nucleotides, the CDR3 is TGTGCCAGCAGCGAACGCGGGGAATTCTACGAGCAGTACTTC.

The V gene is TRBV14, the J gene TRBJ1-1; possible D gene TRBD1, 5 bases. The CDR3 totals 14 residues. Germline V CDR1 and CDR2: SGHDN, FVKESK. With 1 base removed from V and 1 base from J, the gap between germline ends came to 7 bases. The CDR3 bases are TGTGCCAGCAGCCAAGTGACAGCGAACACTGAAGCTTTCTTT. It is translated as CASSQVTANTEAFF.

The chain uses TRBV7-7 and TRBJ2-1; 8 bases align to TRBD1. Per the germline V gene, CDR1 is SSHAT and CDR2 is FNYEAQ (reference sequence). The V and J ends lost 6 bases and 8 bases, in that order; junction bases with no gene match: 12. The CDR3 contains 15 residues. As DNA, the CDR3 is TGTGCCAGCAGTCCGGGACAGGCGTCCGTGCATGAGCAGTTCTTC. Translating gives CASSPGQASVHEQFF.

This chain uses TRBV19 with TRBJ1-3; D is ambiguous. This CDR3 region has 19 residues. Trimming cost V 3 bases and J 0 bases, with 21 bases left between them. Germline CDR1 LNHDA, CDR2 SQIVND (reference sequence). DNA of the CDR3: TGTGCCAGTAGTATGGATGTGGGCAGTGTCGTACTCTCTGGAAACACCATATATTTT. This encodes CASSMDVGSVVLSGNTIYF.

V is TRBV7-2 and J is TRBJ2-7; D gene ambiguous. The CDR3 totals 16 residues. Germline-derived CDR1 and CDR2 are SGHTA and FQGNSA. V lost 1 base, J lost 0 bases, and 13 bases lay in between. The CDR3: CASSLDFPLGSYEQYF. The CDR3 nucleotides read TGTGCCAGCAGCTTAGATTTTCCCCTCGGCTCCTACGAGCAGTACTTC.

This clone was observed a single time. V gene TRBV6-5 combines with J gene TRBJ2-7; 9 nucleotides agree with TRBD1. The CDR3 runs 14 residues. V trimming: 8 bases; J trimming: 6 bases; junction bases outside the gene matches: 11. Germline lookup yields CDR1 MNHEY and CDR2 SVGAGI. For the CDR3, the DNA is TGTGCCAGCTGCCCTGGGACAGGGACACGCGAGCAGTACTTC. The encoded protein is CASCPGTGTREQYF.

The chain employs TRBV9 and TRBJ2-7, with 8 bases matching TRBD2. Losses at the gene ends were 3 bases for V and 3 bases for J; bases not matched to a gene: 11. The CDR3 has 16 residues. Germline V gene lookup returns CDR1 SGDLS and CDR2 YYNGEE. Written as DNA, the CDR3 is TGTGCCAGCAGCGCCGGTGGTGGGACTAGGGACTACGAGCAGTACTTC. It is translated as CASSAGGGTRDYEQYF.

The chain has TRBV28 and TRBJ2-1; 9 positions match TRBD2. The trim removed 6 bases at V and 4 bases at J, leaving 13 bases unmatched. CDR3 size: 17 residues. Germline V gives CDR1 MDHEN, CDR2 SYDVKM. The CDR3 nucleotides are TGTGCCAGCAGAATGCTAGCGGGGTCCCCCTATTACAATGAGCAGTTCTTC. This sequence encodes CASRMLAGSPYYNEQFF.